This T cell receptor beta chain was observed in a study of blood T cell repertoires in COVID-19. As for the study in general: The United States, Italy and Spain provided the acute and convalescent COVID-19 samples. T cells, B-cell-depleted T cells, or PBMCs provided the cDNA or gDNA that served as material.

This clone was seen a single time. Authors' processing steps: Reference gene primer amplification gave estimated nucleated cell counts. Profiling relied on immunoSEQ multiplex PCR, and the TCRdb table lists in-frame clones only, not all of them. D and trimming were read from the DNA, whereas the V and J calls and clone size are those reported in that table. There are roughly 250,000 clones in the sample; 81% occur only once, and 2.5% to 3% lies in the top ten. Germline CDR1 and CDR2: LNHDA and SQIVND (reference sequence). The V and J ends lost 6 bases and 5 bases, in that order; junction bases with no gene match: 4. This CDR3 has 14 residues.

Sequenced: peripheral blood. The V and J genes are TRBV19 and TRBJ1-6; TRBD1 aligns across 7 bases. The clonotype comes from a woman aged 60-75 years with active or convalescent COVID-19. CDR3 loop: CASSKTGNNSPLHF. CDR3 nucleotides: TGTGCCAGTAGCAAGACAGGGAATAATTCACCCCTCCACTTT.